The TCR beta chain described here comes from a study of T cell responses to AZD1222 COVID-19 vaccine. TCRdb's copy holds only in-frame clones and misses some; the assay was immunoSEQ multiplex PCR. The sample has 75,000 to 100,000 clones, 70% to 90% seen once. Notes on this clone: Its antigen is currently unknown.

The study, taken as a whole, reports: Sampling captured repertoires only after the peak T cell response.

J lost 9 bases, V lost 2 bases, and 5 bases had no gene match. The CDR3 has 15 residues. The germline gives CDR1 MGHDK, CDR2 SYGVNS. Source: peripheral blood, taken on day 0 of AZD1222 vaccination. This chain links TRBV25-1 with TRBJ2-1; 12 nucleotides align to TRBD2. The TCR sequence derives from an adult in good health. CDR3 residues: CASSEPLAGGLEQFF. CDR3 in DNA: TGTGCCAGCAGTGAACCCCTAGCGGGGGGGCTTGAGCAGTTCTTC. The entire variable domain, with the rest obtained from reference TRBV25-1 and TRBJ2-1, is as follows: EADIYQTPRYLVIGTGKKITLECSQTMGHDKMYWYQQDPGMELHLIHYSYGVNSTEKGDLSSESTVSRIRTEHFPLTLESARPSHTSQYLCASSEPLAGGLEQFFGPGTRLTVL.